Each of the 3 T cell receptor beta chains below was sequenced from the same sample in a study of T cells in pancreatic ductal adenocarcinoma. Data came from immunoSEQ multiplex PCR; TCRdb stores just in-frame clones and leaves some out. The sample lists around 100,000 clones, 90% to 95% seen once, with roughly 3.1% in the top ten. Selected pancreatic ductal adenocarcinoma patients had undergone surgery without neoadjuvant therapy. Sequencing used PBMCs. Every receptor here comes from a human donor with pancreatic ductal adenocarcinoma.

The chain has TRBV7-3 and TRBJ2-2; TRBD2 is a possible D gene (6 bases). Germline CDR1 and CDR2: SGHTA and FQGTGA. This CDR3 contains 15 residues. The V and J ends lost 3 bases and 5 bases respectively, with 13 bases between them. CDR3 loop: CASSFFMAGTGELFF. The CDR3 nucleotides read TGTGCCAGCAGCTTTTTTATGGCGGGAACCGGGGAGCTGTTTTTT.

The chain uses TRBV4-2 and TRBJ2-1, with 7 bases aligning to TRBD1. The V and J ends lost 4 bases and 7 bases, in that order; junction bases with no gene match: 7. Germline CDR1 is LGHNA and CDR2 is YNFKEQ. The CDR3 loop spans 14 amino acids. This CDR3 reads CASSPSDRVNEQFF. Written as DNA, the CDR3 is TGTGCCAGCAGCCCTTCCGACAGGGTAAATGAGCAGTTCTTC.

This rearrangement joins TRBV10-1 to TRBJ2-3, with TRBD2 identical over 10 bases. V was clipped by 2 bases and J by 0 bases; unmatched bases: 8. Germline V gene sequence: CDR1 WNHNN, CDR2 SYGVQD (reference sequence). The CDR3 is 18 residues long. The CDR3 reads CASSEALAGAASTDTQYF. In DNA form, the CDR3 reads TGCGCCAGCAGTGAGGCCCTAGCGGGGGCTGCTAGCACAGATACGCAGTATTTT.